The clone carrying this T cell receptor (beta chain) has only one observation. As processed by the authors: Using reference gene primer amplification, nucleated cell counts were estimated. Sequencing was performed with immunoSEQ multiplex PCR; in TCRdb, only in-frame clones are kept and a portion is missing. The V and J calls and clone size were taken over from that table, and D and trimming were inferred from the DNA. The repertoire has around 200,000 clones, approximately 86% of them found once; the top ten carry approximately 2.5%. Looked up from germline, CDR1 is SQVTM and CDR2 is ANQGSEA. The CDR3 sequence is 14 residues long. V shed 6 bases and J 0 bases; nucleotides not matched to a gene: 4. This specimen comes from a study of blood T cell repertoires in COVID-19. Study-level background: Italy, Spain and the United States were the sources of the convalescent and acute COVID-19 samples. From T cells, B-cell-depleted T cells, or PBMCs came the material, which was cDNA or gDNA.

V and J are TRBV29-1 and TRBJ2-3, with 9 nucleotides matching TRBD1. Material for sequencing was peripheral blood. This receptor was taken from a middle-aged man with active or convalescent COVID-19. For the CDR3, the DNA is TGCAGCGTCTCCGGGACAGGGAGCACAGATACGCAGTATTTT. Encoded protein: CSVSGTGSTDTQYF.